Below, 26 T cell receptor beta chains from the same sample are listed, as sequenced in a study of T cell repertoires in cytomegalovirus infection. These receptors' targets are unknown. Via MiXCR, TCRdb re-called the reads, giving one row per CDR3 protein. The table shows roughly 730,000 distinct CDR3 sequences, with about 33% occurring only once. The material sequenced was cultured PBMCs, taken from culture after CMV antigen stimulation. These receptors all come from a human donor in good health (CMV status not recorded). Some clones in this sample may be carry-over from other donors' samples.

The chain recombines TRBV7-9 with TRBJ2-7; 14 bases align to TRBD2. Losses at the gene ends were 5 bases for V and 2 bases for J; bases not matched to a gene: 11. CDR1 SEHNR and CDR2 FQNEAQ come from the germline V gene (reference sequence). The length of the CDR3 is 18 residues. DNA of the CDR3: TGTGCCAGCAGCCCCCGAGGACTAGCGGGGGGTCCTCCCTACGAGCAGTACTTC. Translated, it gives CASSPRGLAGGPPYEQYF.

The chain is built from TRBV12-3 or TRBV12-4 and TRBJ1-5; the match to TRBD1 covers 8 bases. The CDR3 is 15 amino acids. The trim removed 6 bases at V and 6 bases at J, leaving 10 bases unmatched. The CDR3 nucleotides read TGTGCCAGCAGCCAACGGACAGGGACGGGTCAGCCCCAGCATTTT. Its protein product is CASSQRTGTGQPQHF.

This clonotype was detected a few times. The junction departs from germline at one end; a sequencing error may be responsible. The chain uses TRBV27 and TRBJ2-7, with D possibly being TRBD1 or TRBD2 (5 bases each). The CDR3 is made up of 12 amino acids. CDR1 and CDR2 (germline): MNHEY, SMNVEV (reference sequence). CDR3 in DNA: TGTGCCACCAGTAGAGAGGGGTACGAGCAGTACTTC. This sequence encodes CATSREGYEQYF.

This clonotype showed up many times. The V call is TRBV7-2, the J call TRBJ2-3; TRBD2 matches at 12 bases. The germline V gene encodes CDR1 SGHTA and CDR2 FQGNSA. V lost 2 bases and J lost 3; bases outside the gene matches: 18. The CDR3 length is 21 residues. CDR3 protein: CASSLHHRGLAGPRTTDTQYF. CDR3 nucleotide sequence: TGTGCCAGCAGCTTACACCATCGTGGACTAGCGGGACCCCGAACAACAGATACGCAGTATTTT.

The chain is built from TRBV12-3 or TRBV12-4 and TRBJ2-3; TRBD2 is a possible D gene (5 bases). V was clipped by 3 bases and J by 1 base, with 11 bases between them. This CDR3 region has 15 residues. Here the CDR3 reads CASSFLGVGTDTQYF. In DNA, the CDR3 is TGTGCCAGCAGTTTTCTGGGAGTCGGCACAGATACGCAGTATTTT.

This chain joins TRBV19 and TRBJ2-1; 9 bases fit TRBD1. This CDR3 is built from 12 residues. V gave up 10 bases and J gave up 5 bases; unmatched junction bases: 3. CDR1 LNHDA and CDR2 SQIVND come from the germline V gene (reference sequence). CDR3 nucleotides: TGTGCCACCAGGACAGGGGACAATGAGCAGTTCTTC. It yields the protein CATRTGDNEQFF. The variable domain in full, completed from reference TRBV19 and TRBJ2-1, reads DGGITQSPKYLFRKEGQNVTLSCEQNLNHDAMYWYRQDPGQGLRLIYYSQIVNDFQKGDIAEGYSVSREKKESFPLTVTSAQKNPTAFYLCATRTGDNEQFFGPGTRLTVL.

The V call is TRBV4-3, the J call TRBJ2-1, with 7 bases matching TRBD1. Germline CDR1 is LGHNA and CDR2 is YSLEER. The J segment lost 8 bases and the V segment lost 4 bases, leaving 8 bases of the junction unmatched. This CDR3 contains 14 residues. CDR3 residues: CASSPSTGADEQFF. DNA for the CDR3: TGCGCCAGCAGCCCATCCACAGGGGCTGATGAGCAGTTCTTC.

CDR3 region: CASSYMWGGEKLFF. DNA of the CDR3: TGTGCCAGCAGTTATATGTGGGGCGGTGAAAAACTGTTTTTT. V is TRBV12-3 or TRBV12-4 and J is TRBJ1-4; TRBD1 is a possible D gene (5 bases). The CDR3 runs to 14 residues. Trimming took 4 bases from V and 7 from J, leaving 13 bases between them.

This clonotype was observed many times. The chain links TRBV7-8 to TRBJ2-1; D perhaps matches TRBD1 (5 bases). This CDR3 has 13 residues. Trimming removed 7 bases at V and 1 base at J, with 8 bases between. CDR1 and CDR2 from the germline V gene are SGHVS and FQNEAQ. The CDR3 region is CASTQGSYNEQFF. The CDR3 DNA reads TGTGCCAGCACTCAGGGTTCCTACAATGAGCAGTTCTTC.

The chain employs TRBV4-1 and TRBJ1-1; D call uncertain. V gave up 1 base and J gave up 5 bases, with 11 bases separating them. Germline values: CDR1 MGHRA, CDR2 YSYEKL. This CDR3 is built from 14 residues. CDR3 loop: CASSQVYRSTEAFF. CDR3 nucleotide sequence: TGCGCCAGCAGCCAAGTATACAGATCAACTGAAGCTTTCTTT.

This clonotype was detected only a few times. As DNA, the CDR3 is TGTGCCAGCAGTCTCTCTGGTCACGGGTTCTACGAGCAGTACTTC. Translating it yields CASSLSGHGFYEQYF. This sequence joins TRBV6-1 and TRBJ2-7; no clear D. The V gene lost 5 bases and the J gene lost 3 bases, with 17 bases spanning the gap. CDR1 and CDR2 (germline): MNHNS, SASEGT. The length of the CDR3 is 15 residues.

The chain employs TRBV27 and TRBJ2-1; 8 positions match TRBD2. This CDR3 is 14 amino acids long. Germline V lookup: CDR1 MNHEY, CDR2 SMNVEV (reference sequence). Germline trimming cut 10 bases from V and 7 bases from J; bases unmatched to any gene: 12. CDR3 in amino acids: CATALAEVWNEQFF. CDR3 in DNA: TGTGCCACCGCACTAGCGGAGGTCTGGAATGAGCAGTTCTTC.

J is TRBJ1-2 and V is TRBV6-5; 7 bases match TRBD1. The J segment lost 4 bases and the V segment lost 6 bases, leaving 11 bases of the junction unmatched. Germline values: CDR1 MNHEY, CDR2 SVGAGI. This CDR3 region has 15 residues. The CDR3 spells CASRTTGKRGYGYTF. The CDR3 DNA reads as TGTGCCAGCAGGACGACAGGGAAAAGGGGCTATGGCTACACCTTC.

The sample holds a few counts of this clonotype. The rearrangement joins TRBV7-8 to TRBJ1-2; a weak D match, TRBD1 (6 bases). The CDR3 covers 14 residues. Trimming cost V 4 bases and J 8 bases, with 17 bases left between them. CDR1 and CDR2 from the germline V gene are SGHVS and FQNEAQ. CDR3 nucleotides: TGTGCCAGCAGCTCTTTGGGGGGGGCTGTCGGCTACACCTTC. Protein: CASSSLGGAVGYTF.

This clonotype was seen just once. This sequence joins TRBV20-1 and TRBJ2-1; 12 nucleotides agree with TRBD2. Germline V gene data show CDR1 as DFQATT and CDR2 as SNEGSKA (reference sequence). V gave up 6 bases and J gave up 4 bases; unmatched junction bases: 10. The CDR3 spans 16 residues. Here the CDR3 reads CSAFPTSGSFYNEQFF. The CDR3 DNA reads as TGCAGTGCCTTTCCGACTAGCGGGAGTTTTTACAATGAGCAGTTCTTC.

The chain combines TRBV12-3 or TRBV12-4 with TRBJ2-1; 9 bases fit TRBD2. CDR3 length equals 16 residues. The V segment lost 5 bases and the J segment 5 bases; nucleotides outside the gene matches: 10. The CDR3 coding sequence is TGTGCCAGCAGTCAACCCGGGCTAGCGGGGAACAATGAGCAGTTCTTC. Residues: CASSQPGLAGNNEQFF.

Regarding this clonotype: Since the CDR3 does not end with the conserved phenylalanine or tryptophan, this likely comes from a read error. CDR3 in amino acids: CASRSAPGQSTDTQYL. The DNA of the CDR3 is TGTGCCAGCAGATCCGCCCCGGGACAGAGCACAGATACGCAGTATCTT. The V call is TRBV28, the J call TRBJ2-3; the match to TRBD1 covers 7 bases. The CDR3 length is 16 residues. Germline CDR1 reads MDHEN; CDR2 reads SYDVKM. V dropped 6 bases and J dropped 0; count of bases not matched to a gene: 9.

The chain carries TRBV20-1 and TRBJ2-3, with a tentative D call TRBD2 (7 bases). From germline, CDR1 is DFQATT and CDR2 SNEGSKA (reference sequence). This CDR3 has 14 residues. CDR3 protein: CRPGGAGSTDTQYF. CDR3 sequence (DNA): TGCAGGCCTGGGGGGGCGGGGAGCACAGATACGCAGTATTTT.

This clonotype has a handful of counts. This chain joins TRBV7-2 and TRBJ2-7; D perhaps matches TRBD2 (5 bases). The germline V and J ends were trimmed by 5 bases and 4 bases, with 15 bases remaining between them. CDR3 size: 14 residues. CDR1 SGHTA and CDR2 FQGNSA come from the germline V gene. CDR3: CASSAGRGKYEQYF. Here the CDR3 DNA reads TGTGCCAGCAGCGCCGGAAGAGGGAAATACGAGCAGTACTTC.

The chain recombines TRBV19 with TRBJ2-1, with D tentatively TRBD2 (5 bases). The CDR3 runs 16 residues. V dropped 2 bases and J dropped 9 bases, with 20 bases sitting between them. CDR1 is LNHDA, CDR2 SQIVND, per germline (reference sequence). The CDR3 here is CASSIQDGGEWSEQFF. In DNA, the CDR3 is TGTGCCAGTAGTATACAAGACGGTGGGGAGTGGAGTGAGCAGTTCTTC.

In its sample, this clonotype was seen a few times. V usage is TRBV20-1 and J usage is TRBJ1-6; unclear D gene. The germline V gene has CDR1 DFQATT and CDR2 SNEGSKA (reference sequence). The CDR3 contains 12 residues. The V end was cut by 0 bases, the J end by 13 bases, with 10 bases between. CDR3 DNA: TGCAGTGCTAGAGATCCCTCCCGCCCCCTCCACTTT. It is translated as CSARDPSRPLHF.

The V call is TRBV20-1, the J call TRBJ2-1; the match to TRBD2 covers 14 bases. CDR1 and CDR2 from the germline V gene are DFQATT and SNEGSKA (reference sequence). The CDR3 is 17 residues long. The V gene end was trimmed by 5 bases and the J gene end by 0 bases; junction bases not matched to a gene: 6. CDR3: CSAGLAGGESSYNEQFF. DNA of the CDR3: TGCAGTGCTGGACTAGCGGGGGGCGAGAGCTCCTACAATGAGCAGTTCTTC.

This chain links TRBV20-1 with TRBJ2-7; D unclear. CDR1 and CDR2 (germline): DFQATT, SNEGSKA (reference sequence). Trimming shortened V by 6 bases and J by 0 bases, and 18 bases separated the two germline ends. CDR3 length equals 15 residues. CDR3 bases: TGCAGTGCCGCTTTGTGGGGTAGACTCTCCTACGAGCAGTACTTC. This translates into CSAALWGRLSYEQYF.

This clonotype was seen more than once but under ten times. The chain joins TRBV7-2 to TRBJ1-4; D is possibly TRBD1 (5 bases). Germline V lookup: CDR1 SGHTA, CDR2 FQGNSA. V dropped 11 bases and J dropped 7 bases, with 17 bases sitting between them. This CDR3 has 13 amino acids. The CDR3 protein is CASQGWGGEKLFF. For the CDR3, the DNA is TGTGCCTCCCAGGGATGGGGAGGTGAAAAACTGTTTTTT.

This clonotype appeared once. J is TRBJ1-2 and V is TRBV2; D gene unclear. CDR1 is SNHLY, CDR2 FYNNEI, per germline. The CDR3 extends over 14 amino acids. With 4 bases removed from V and 0 bases from J, the gap between germline ends came to 9 bases. The CDR3 region is CASSGLRANYGYTF. CDR3 nucleotides: TGTGCCAGCAGTGGGTTAAGAGCTAACTATGGCTACACCTTC.

This clonotype showed up many times. The chain recombines TRBV7-6 with TRBJ2-5; TRBD2 matches 12 bases. Germline CDR1 SGHVS, CDR2 FNYEAQ. The trim removed 0 bases at V and 4 bases at J, leaving 6 bases unmatched. The CDR3 extends over 17 amino acids. The CDR3 DNA sequence: TGTGCCAGCAGCTTAGCCCTGGGACTAGCGGGCGGAGAGACCCAGTACTTC. Translation gives CASSLALGLAGGETQYF.